This T cell receptor (beta chain) comes out of a study of blood T cell repertoires in COVID-19. In Seattle, patients joined the study during active infection and were tracked longitudinally. Trimming stripped 2 bases from V and 15 bases from J, with 14 bases between. Germline lookup yields CDR1 SGHNT and CDR2 YYREEE (reference sequence). This CDR3 is 12 amino acids long. This table comes from immunoSEQ multiplex PCR, and its TCRdb copy is limited to in-frame clones, with some not included. The profile shows 400,000 or so clones, around 89% of them singletons. The V gene is TRBV5-4, the J gene TRBJ1-4; the D gene is possibly TRBD1 (6 bases). The source is a woman aged 40-49 years with COVID-19, enrolled during active disease. Sequencing was carried out using peripheral blood. The CDR3 here is CASSFGDTGLFF. CDR3 sequence (DNA): TGTGCCAGCAGCTTTGGGGACACCGGGTTGTTTTTT.